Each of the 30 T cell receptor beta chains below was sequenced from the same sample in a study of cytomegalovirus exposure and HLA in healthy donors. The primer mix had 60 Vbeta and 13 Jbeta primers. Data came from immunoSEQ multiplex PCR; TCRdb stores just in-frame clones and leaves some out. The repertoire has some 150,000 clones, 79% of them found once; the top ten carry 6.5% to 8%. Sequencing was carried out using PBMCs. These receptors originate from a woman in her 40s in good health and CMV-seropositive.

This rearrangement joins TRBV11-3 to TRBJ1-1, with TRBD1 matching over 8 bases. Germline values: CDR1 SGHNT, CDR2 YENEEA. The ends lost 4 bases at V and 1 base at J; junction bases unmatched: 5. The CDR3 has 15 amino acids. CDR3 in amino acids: CASSSRTGTNTEAFF. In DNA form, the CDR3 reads TGTGCCAGCAGCTCCCGGACAGGGACGAACACTGAAGCTTTCTTT.

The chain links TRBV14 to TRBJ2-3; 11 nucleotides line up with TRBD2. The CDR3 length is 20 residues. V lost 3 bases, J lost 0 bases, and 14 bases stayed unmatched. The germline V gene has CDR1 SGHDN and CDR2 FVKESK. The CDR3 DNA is TGTGCCAGCAGCCAGCTTCTTGGGCTAGCGGGGGGTACTAGCACAGATACGCAGTATTTT. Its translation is CASSQLLGLAGGTSTDTQYF.

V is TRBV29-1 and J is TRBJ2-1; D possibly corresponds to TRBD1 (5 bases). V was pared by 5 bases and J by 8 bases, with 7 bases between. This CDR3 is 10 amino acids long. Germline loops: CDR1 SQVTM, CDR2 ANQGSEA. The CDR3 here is CSVSQDEQFF. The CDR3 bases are TGCAGCGTTTCACAGGATGAGCAGTTCTTC.

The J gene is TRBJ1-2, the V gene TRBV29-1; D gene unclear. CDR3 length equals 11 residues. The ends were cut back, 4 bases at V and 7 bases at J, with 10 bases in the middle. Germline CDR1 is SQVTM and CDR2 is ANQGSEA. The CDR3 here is CSVVREGGYTF. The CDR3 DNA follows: TGCAGCGTTGTTCGGGAGGGTGGCTACACCTTC.

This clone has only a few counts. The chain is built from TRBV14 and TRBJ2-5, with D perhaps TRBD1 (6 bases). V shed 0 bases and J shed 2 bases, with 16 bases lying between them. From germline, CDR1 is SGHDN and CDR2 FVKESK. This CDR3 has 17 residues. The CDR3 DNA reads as TGTGCCAGCAGCCAAGAAGGAAGGGGGAACTTTCAAGAGACCCAGTACTTC. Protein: CASSQEGRGNFQETQYF.

The CDR3, as DNA: TGTGCCAGCTCACCAAAACTAGCGGGGACTAGCACAGATACGCAGTATTTT. This gives the protein CASSPKLAGTSTDTQYF. The chain carries TRBV18 and TRBJ2-3, with 10 bases that match TRBD2. This CDR3 spans 17 amino acids. V shed 2 bases and J 0 bases; nucleotides not matched to a gene: 5. Germline V gene sequence: CDR1 KGHSH, CDR2 LQKENI.

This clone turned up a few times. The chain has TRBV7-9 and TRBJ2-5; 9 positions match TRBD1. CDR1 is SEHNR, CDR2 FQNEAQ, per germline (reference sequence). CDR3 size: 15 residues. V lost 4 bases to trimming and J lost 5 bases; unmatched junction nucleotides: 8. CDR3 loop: CASSSRTGVSETQYF. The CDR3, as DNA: TGTGCCAGCAGCTCCCGGACAGGGGTGAGCGAGACCCAGTACTTC. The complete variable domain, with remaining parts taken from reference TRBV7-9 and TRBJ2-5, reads DTGVSQNPRHKITKRGQNVTFRCDPISEHNRLYWYRQTLGQGPEFLTYFQNEAQLEKSRLLSDRFSAERPKGSFSTLEIQRTEQGDSAMYLCASSSRTGVSETQYFGPGTRLLVL.

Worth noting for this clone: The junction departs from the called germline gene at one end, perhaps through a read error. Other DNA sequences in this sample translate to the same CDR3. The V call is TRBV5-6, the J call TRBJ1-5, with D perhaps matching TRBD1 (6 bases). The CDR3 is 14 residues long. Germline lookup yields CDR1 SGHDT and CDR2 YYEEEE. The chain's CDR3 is CASSLVAGDQPQHF. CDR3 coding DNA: TGTGCCAGCAGCTTGGTAGCAGGGGATCAGCCTCAGCATTTT.

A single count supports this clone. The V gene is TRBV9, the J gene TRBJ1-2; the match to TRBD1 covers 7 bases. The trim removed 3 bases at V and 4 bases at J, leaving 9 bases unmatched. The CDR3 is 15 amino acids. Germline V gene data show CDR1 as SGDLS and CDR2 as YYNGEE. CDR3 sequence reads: CASSDTPGQAYGYTF. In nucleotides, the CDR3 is TGTGCCAGCAGCGACACTCCCGGACAGGCCTATGGCTACACCTTC.

CDR3 sequence reads: CASEYRGNEQFF. The CDR3 DNA sequence: TGTGCCAGCGAGTACCGGGGCAATGAGCAGTTCTTC. This sequence joins TRBV6-1 and TRBJ2-1; D is possibly TRBD2 (5 bases). The ends were cut back, 8 bases at V and 6 bases at J, with 11 bases in the middle. There are 12 residues in the CDR3. CDR1 MNHNS and CDR2 SASEGT come from the germline V gene.

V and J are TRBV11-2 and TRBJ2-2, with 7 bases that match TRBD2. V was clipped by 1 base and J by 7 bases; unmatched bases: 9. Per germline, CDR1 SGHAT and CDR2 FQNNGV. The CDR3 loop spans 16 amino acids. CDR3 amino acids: CASSLVPSGANGELFF. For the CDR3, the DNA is TGTGCCAGCAGCTTAGTGCCCAGCGGGGCTAACGGGGAGCTGTTTTTT.

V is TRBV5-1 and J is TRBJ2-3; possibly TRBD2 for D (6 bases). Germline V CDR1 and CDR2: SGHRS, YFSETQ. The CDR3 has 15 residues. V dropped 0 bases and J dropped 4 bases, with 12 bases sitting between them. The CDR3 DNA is TGCGCCAGCAGCTTGGCCCCGGGGGTCTCAGATACGCAGTATTTT. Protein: CASSLAPGVSDTQYF.

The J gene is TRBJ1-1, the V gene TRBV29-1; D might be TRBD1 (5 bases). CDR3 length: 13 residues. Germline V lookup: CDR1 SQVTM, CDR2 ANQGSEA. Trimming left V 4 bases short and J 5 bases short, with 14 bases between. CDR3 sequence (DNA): TGCAGCGTTGCCCTGGGCAGGGCTACTGAAGCTTTCTTT. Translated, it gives CSVALGRATEAFF. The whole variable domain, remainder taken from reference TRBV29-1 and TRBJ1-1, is SAVISQKPSRDICQRGTSLTIQCQVDSQVTMMFWYRQQPGQSLTLIATANQGSEATYESGFVIDKFPISRPNLTFSTLTVSNMSPEDSSIYLCSVALGRATEAFFGQGTRLTVV.

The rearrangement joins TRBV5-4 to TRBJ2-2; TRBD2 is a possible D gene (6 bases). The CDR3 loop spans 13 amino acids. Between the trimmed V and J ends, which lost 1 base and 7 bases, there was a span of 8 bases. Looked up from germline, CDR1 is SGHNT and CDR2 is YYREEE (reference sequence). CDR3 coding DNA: TGTGCCAGCAGCTTGTGGGAGGTCGGGGAGCTGTTTTTT. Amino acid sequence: CASSLWEVGELFF.

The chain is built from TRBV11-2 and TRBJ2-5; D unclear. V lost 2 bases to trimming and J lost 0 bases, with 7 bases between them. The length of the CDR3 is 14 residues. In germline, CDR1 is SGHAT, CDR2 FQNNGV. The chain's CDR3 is CASSLYDNQETQYF. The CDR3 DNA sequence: TGTGCCAGCAGCTTATACGACAACCAAGAGACCCAGTACTTC.

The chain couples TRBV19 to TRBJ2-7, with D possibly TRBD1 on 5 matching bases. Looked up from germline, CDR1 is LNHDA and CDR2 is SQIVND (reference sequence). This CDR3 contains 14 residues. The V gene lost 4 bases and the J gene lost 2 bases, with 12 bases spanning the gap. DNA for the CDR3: TGTGCCAGTAGTACCCCAGGGTTTCCCTACGAGCAGTACTTC. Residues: CASSTPGFPYEQYF. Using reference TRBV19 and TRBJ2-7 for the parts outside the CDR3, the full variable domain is DGGITQSPKYLFRKEGQNVTLSCEQNLNHDAMYWYRQDPGQGLRLIYYSQIVNDFQKGDIAEGYSVSREKKESFPLTVTSAQKNPTAFYLCASSTPGFPYEQYFGPGTRLTVT.

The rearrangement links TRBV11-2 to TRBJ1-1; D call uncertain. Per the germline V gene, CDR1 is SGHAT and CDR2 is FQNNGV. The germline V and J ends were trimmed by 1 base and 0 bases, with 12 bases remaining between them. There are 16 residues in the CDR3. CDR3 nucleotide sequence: TGTGCCAGCAGCTTAGGGGCAGTTCTAATGAACACTGAAGCTTTCTTT. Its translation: CASSLGAVLMNTEAFF.

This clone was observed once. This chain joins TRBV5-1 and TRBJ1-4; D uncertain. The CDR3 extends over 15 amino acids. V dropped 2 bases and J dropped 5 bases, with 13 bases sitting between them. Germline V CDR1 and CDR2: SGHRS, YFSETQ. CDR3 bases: TGCGCCAGCAGCTTAGCGAAATATGAAAATGAAAAACTGTTTTTT. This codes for CASSLAKYENEKLFF. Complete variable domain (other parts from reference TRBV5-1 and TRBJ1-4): KAGVTQTPRYLIKTRGQQVTLSCSPISGHRSVSWYQQTPGQGLQFLFEYFSETQRNKGNFPGRFSGRQFSNSRSEMNVSTLELGDSALYLCASSLAKYENEKLFFGSGTQLSVL.

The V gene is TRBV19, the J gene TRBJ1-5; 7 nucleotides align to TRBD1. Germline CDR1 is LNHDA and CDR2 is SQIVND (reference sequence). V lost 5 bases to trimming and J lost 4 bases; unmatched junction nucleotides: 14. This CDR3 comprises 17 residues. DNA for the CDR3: TGTGCCAGTAGTGCCGTATTAAGCCCGGGACAGAATCAGCCCCAGCATTTT. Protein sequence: CASSAVLSPGQNQPQHF.

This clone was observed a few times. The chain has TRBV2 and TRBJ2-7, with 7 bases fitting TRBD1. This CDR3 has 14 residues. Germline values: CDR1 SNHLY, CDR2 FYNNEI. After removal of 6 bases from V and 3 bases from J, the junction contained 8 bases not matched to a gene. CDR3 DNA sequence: TGTGCCAGCAGCACAGGGGAAGGACACTACGAGCAGTACTTC. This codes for CASSTGEGHYEQYF.

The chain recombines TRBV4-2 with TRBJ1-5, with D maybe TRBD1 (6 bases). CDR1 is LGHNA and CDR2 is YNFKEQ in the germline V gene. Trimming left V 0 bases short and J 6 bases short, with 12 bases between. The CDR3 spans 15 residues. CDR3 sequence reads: CASSQDGKGVQPQHF. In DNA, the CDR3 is TGTGCCAGCAGCCAAGATGGAAAGGGGGTTCAGCCCCAGCATTTT.

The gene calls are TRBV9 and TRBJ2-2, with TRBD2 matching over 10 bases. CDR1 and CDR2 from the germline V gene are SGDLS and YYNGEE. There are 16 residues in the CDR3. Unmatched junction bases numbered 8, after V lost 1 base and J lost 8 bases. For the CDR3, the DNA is TGTGCCAGCAGCGTATTGGCTAGCGGGGGCTCGGGGGAGCTGTTTTTT. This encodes CASSVLASGGSGELFF.

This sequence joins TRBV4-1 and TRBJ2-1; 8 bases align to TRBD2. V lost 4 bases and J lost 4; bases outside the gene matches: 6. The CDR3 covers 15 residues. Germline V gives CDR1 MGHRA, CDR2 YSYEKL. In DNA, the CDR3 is TGCGCCAGCAGCCCCGAGCGGGGGTATTACAATGAGCAGTTCTTC. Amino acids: CASSPERGYYNEQFF.

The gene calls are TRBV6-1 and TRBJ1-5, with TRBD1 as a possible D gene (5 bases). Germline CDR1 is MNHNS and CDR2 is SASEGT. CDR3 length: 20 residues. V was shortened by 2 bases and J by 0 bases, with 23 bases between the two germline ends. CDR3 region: CASSERGGRVDFYSNQPQHF. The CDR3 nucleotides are TGTGCCAGCAGTGAAAGGGGCGGCAGGGTGGATTTCTATAGCAATCAGCCCCAGCATTTT.

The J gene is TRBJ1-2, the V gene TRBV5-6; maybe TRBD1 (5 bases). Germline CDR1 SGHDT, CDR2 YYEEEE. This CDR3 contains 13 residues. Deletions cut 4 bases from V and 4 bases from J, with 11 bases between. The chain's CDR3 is CASSTGGGYGYTF. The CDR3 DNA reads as TGTGCCAGCAGCACCGGGGGGGGCTATGGCTACACCTTC.

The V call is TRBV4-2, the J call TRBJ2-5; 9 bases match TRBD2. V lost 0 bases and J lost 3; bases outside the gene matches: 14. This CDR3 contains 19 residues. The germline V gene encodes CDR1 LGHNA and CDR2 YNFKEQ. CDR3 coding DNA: TGTGCCAGCAGCCAAGAGTTCGTACTAGCGGGTAAACAAAAAGAGACCCAGTACTTC. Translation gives CASSQEFVLAGKQKETQYF.

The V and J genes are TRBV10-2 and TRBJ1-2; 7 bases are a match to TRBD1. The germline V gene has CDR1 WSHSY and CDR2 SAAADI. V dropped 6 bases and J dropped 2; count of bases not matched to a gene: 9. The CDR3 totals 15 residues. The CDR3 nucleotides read TGCGCCAGCAGCGAAGTCAGGGGGTGGAACTATGGCTACACCTTC. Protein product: CASSEVRGWNYGYTF.

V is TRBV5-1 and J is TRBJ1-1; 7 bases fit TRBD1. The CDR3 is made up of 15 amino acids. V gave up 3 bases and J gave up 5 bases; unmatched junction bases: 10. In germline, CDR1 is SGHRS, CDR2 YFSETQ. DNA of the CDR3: TGCGCCAGCAGCTGGCAAAAGGGGGCCGGTACTGAAGCTTTCTTT. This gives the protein CASSWQKGAGTEAFF.

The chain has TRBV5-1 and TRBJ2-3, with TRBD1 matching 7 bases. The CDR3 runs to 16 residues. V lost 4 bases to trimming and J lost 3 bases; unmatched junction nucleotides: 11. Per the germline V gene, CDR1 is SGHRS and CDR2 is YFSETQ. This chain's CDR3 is CASSLEWDSVTDTQYF. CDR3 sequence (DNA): TGCGCCAGCAGCCTAGAATGGGACAGCGTTACAGATACGCAGTATTTT.

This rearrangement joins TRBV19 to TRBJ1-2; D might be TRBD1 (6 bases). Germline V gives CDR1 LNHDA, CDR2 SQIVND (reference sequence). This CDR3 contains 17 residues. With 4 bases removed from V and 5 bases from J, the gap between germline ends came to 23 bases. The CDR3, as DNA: TGTGCCAGTAGTAAAGGACAGCCCCAGCAATATATTTATGGCTACACCTTC. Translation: CASSKGQPQQYIYGYTF.